The entry below describes one TCR beta chain. This sample was taken from a study of blood T cell repertoires in COVID-19. Deletions cut 2 bases from V and 2 bases from J, with 18 bases between. The V gene's germline CDR1 is MNHEY and CDR2 SVGEGT. The CDR3 is 17 amino acids. The repertoire was sequenced with immunoSEQ multiplex PCR; TCRdb's copy has only in-frame clones and lacks some. The table records 200,000 to 300,000 clones, roughly 85% of them present only once. The rearrangement joins TRBV6-2 or TRBV6-3 to TRBJ1-2; no reliable D call. Specimen: peripheral blood. The receptor's source is a man aged 50-59 years with COVID-19, enrolled during active disease. Here the CDR3 reads CASSYPGFGVMNYGYTF. CDR3 in DNA: TGTGCCAGCAGTTACCCGGGGTTTGGAGTCATGAACTATGGCTACACCTTC.